This passage covers 25 T cell receptor beta chains from one sample sequenced in a study of T cell responses to AZD1222 COVID-19 vaccine. Repertoires were generated with immunoSEQ multiplex PCR, while TCRdb's copy carries only in-frame clones and drops some. The profile covers about 140,000 clones, with less than 95% appearing a single time and more than 3% taken by the ten largest. The source was peripheral blood, collected on day 0 of AZD1222 vaccination. These receptors were obtained from an adult in good health.

This sequence joins TRBV6-2 or TRBV6-3 and TRBJ2-5, with 13 bases matching TRBD2. Trimming took 6 bases from V and 4 from J; bases not matched to a gene: 5. Per germline, CDR1 MNHEY and CDR2 SVGEGT. This CDR3 spans 15 amino acids. The CDR3 here is CASSGRTSGRETQYF. Written as DNA, the CDR3 is TGTGCCAGCAGCGGCCGGACTAGCGGGAGAGAGACCCAGTACTTC.

The chain combines TRBV27 with TRBJ1-1; TRBD1 aligns across 9 bases. The CDR3 runs 17 residues. With V trimmed by 5 bases and J by 0 bases, 10 bases remained unmatched. Germline CDR1 and CDR2: MNHEY and SMNVEV (reference sequence). The CDR3 sequence is CASSITGTGWVNTEAFF. CDR3 DNA: TGTGCCAGCAGTATAACCGGGACAGGGTGGGTGAACACTGAAGCTTTCTTT.

Notes on this clone: Germline and junction disagree at one end, which may indicate a read error. The chain couples TRBV14 to TRBJ2-7; 9 bases are shared with TRBD1. Germline loops: CDR1 SGHDN, CDR2 FVKESK. The CDR3 totals 17 residues. The CDR3 nucleotides read TGTGCCAGCAGCCGAGAGGCCCGGGACAGGGTCTCCAACGAGCAGTACTTC. Protein product: CASSREARDRVSNEQYF.

This clone was picked up a small number of times. Other DNA sequences in this specimen translate into the identical CDR3. This chain joins TRBV12-3 or TRBV12-4 and TRBJ2-1; D is unclear. The CDR3 consists of 13 residues. The V end lost 1 base, the J end lost 5 bases, and 6 bases lay between the germline ends. Written as DNA, the CDR3 is TGTGCCAGCAGTTTAGGGCAGAACAATGAGCAGTTCTTC. Amino acids: CASSLGQNNEQFF.

This clone was detected once. This sequence joins TRBV19 and TRBJ2-3; D unresolved. Per germline, CDR1 LNHDA and CDR2 SQIVND (reference sequence). The CDR3 sequence is 16 residues long. The V end lost 3 bases, the J end lost 0 bases, and 13 bases lay between the germline ends. This chain's CDR3 is CASSILPDSSTDTQYF. CDR3 sequence (DNA): TGTGCCAGTAGTATCTTACCGGATTCCAGCACAGATACGCAGTATTTT.

The rearrangement links TRBV18 to TRBJ1-3; D not resolved. Trimming left V 0 bases short and J 4 bases short, with 16 bases between. Germline-derived CDR1 and CDR2 are KGHSH and LQKENI. This CDR3 spans 17 amino acids. DNA for the CDR3: TGTGCCAGCTCACCACCGCCCGGCCCCGGCGGAGGAAACACCATATATTTT. Protein sequence: CASSPPPGPGGGNTIYF. Using reference TRBV18 and TRBJ1-3 for the parts outside the CDR3, the full variable domain is NAGVMQNPRHLVRRRGQEARLRCSPMKGHSHVYWYRQLPEEGLKFMVYLQKENIIDESGMPKERFSAEFPKEGPSILRIQQVVRGDSAAYFCASSPPPGPGGGNTIYFGEGSWLTVV.

The gene calls are TRBV6-5 and TRBJ2-2, with D maybe TRBD1 (5 bases). V was cut by 7 bases and J by 5 bases, with 14 bases left in between. This CDR3 is 14 amino acids long. Per germline, CDR1 MNHEY and CDR2 SVGAGI. As DNA, the CDR3 is TGTGCCAGCATCCGGAGCAGGGCGACCGGGGAGCTGTTTTTT. Translation: CASIRSRATGELFF.

J is TRBJ1-4 and V is TRBV15, with D unclear. The V gene's germline CDR1 is LNHNV and CDR2 YYDKDF (reference sequence). V gave up 0 bases and J gave up 3 bases, with 14 bases separating them. The CDR3 covers 17 residues. The CDR3 sequence: CATSRDTYIGANEKLFF. CDR3 nucleotides: TGTGCCACCAGCAGAGATACCTATATTGGGGCTAATGAAAAACTGTTTTTT.

The DNA of the CDR3 is TGTGCCAGCAGTCGATCCGACGGAACCTACGAGCAGTACTTC. This codes for CASSRSDGTYEQYF. The chain has TRBV6-6 and TRBJ2-7; D ambiguous. V shed 5 bases and J shed 2 bases, with 13 bases lying between them. The CDR3 sequence is 14 residues long. Germline V lookup: CDR1 MNHNY, CDR2 SVGAGI (reference sequence).

The V gene is TRBV24-1, the J gene TRBJ1-2; D not certain. Germline CDR1 is KGHDR and CDR2 is SFDVKD. The CDR3 runs to 11 residues. With 5 bases removed from V and 3 bases from J, the gap between germline ends came to 3 bases. The chain's CDR3 is CATSGYYGYTF. CDR3 coding DNA: TGTGCCACCAGTGGTTACTATGGCTACACCTTC.

The gene calls are TRBV18 and TRBJ1-5; tentative D call: TRBD1 (5 bases). Between the trimmed V and J ends, which lost 3 bases and 5 bases, there was a span of 11 bases. Looked up from germline, CDR1 is KGHSH and CDR2 is LQKENI. The CDR3 loop spans 14 amino acids. CDR3 DNA: TGTGCCAGCTCACCGCCAGGGAGCGATCAGCCCCAGCATTTT. Its translation is CASSPPGSDQPQHF.

Comments on this clone: The sample holds other DNA sequences that translate to the same CDR3. The chain carries TRBV5-1 and TRBJ2-5; D may correspond to TRBD1 or TRBD2 (5 bases each). Germline CDR1 reads SGHRS; CDR2 reads YFSETQ. The CDR3 has 15 residues. The germline V and J ends were trimmed by 7 bases and 2 bases, with 18 bases remaining between them. The CDR3 loop is CASSAGRDPQETQYF. For the CDR3, the DNA is TGCGCCAGCTCGGCGGGCAGGGATCCTCAAGAGACCCAGTACTTC.

This clone was observed a single time. The chain carries TRBV5-6 and TRBJ2-1; D might be TRBD1 (6 bases). Between the trimmed V and J ends, which lost 4 bases and 5 bases, there was a span of 22 bases. The CDR3 spans 17 residues. The germline V gene has CDR1 SGHDT and CDR2 YYEEEE. CDR3 in amino acids: CASSTYRDTGEDNEQFF. In DNA, the CDR3 is TGTGCCAGCAGCACCTACCGGGACACCGGGGAAGACAATGAGCAGTTCTTC.

J is TRBJ1-5 and V is TRBV18, with D maybe TRBD1 (5 bases). The CDR3 extends over 19 amino acids. CDR1 is KGHSH and CDR2 is LQKENI in the germline V gene. Deletions cut 3 bases from V and 1 base from J, with 22 bases between. This CDR3 reads CASSPFTFRDRRSNQPQHF. CDR3 coding DNA: TGTGCCAGCTCACCCTTTACATTTAGGGACCGTAGGAGCAATCAGCCCCAGCATTTT.

The chain has TRBV19 and TRBJ1-2, with unresolved D. The CDR3 is 13 amino acids. CDR1 LNHDA and CDR2 SQIVND come from the germline V gene (reference sequence). V lost 4 bases, J lost 2 bases, and 8 bases lay in between. CDR3 nucleotides: TGTGCCAGTAGTACCGGGAGGAACTATGGCTACACCTTC. As protein: CASSTGRNYGYTF.

V gene TRBV29-1 combines with J gene TRBJ1-2; D unclear. Germline CDR1 is SQVTM and CDR2 is ANQGSEA. The CDR3 contains 12 residues. Trimming pared 7 bases from V and 4 bases from J, leaving 13 bases between. In nucleotides, the CDR3 is TGCAGCGCCTCCCCGACGACCTATGGCTACACCTTC. As protein: CSASPTTYGYTF.

The chain joins TRBV9 to TRBJ2-1, with 11 bases lining up with TRBD2. From germline, CDR1 is SGDLS and CDR2 YYNGEE. J gave up 8 bases and V 2 bases, and 9 bases lay outside the gene matches. This CDR3 is built from 16 residues. CDR3 in amino acids: CASSVLSGRAVDEQFF. The CDR3 nucleotides are TGTGCCAGCAGCGTCCTTAGCGGGAGGGCCGTGGATGAGCAGTTCTTC.

The J gene is TRBJ2-3, the V gene TRBV30; no clear D gene. Germline-derived CDR1 and CDR2 are GTSNPN and SVGIG (reference sequence). CDR3 size: 14 residues. V dropped 2 bases and J dropped 0 bases, with 9 bases sitting between them. The CDR3 region has the DNA TGTGCCTGGAGTAAGGGAACTAGCACAGATACGCAGTATTTT. This codes for CAWSKGTSTDTQYF.

The rearrangement joins TRBV6-5 to TRBJ2-1; no clear D gene. The CDR3 runs 11 residues. Between the trimmed V and J ends, which lost 0 bases and 6 bases, there was a span of 0 bases. The germline V gene has CDR1 MNHEY and CDR2 SVGAGI. The CDR3: CASSYSNEQFF. The CDR3 coding sequence is TGTGCCAGCAGTTACTCCAATGAGCAGTTCTTC.

The chain couples TRBV6-1 to TRBJ1-4, with 8 bases aligning to TRBD1. V lost 3 bases and J lost 10; bases outside the gene matches: 13. The germline V gene encodes CDR1 MNHNS and CDR2 SASEGT. This CDR3 region has 16 residues. CDR3 loop: CASSDRRGTGLTKLFF. CDR3 DNA: TGTGCCAGCAGTGACCGCCGGGGGACAGGCCTGACAAAACTGTTTTTT.

The genes are TRBV7-2 and TRBJ1-4; the D is unclear. The CDR3 runs 13 residues. Per germline, CDR1 SGHTA and CDR2 FQGNSA. V lost 7 bases and J lost 4, with 10 bases in between. The CDR3 region is CASKPPNNEKLFF. The DNA for the CDR3 is TGTGCCAGCAAGCCTCCTAATAATGAAAAACTGTTTTTT.

Concerning this clone itself: The sample contains more than one DNA sequence encoding this CDR3. This chain connects TRBV2 to TRBJ1-2; 7 bases map to TRBD1. Looked up from germline, CDR1 is SNHLY and CDR2 is FYNNEI. This CDR3 is 14 amino acids long. The trim removed 6 bases at V and 7 bases at J, leaving 11 bases unmatched. This CDR3 is CASREQGPGGGYTF. DNA for the CDR3: TGTGCCAGCAGAGAACAGGGGCCAGGGGGTGGCTACACCTTC. Full variable domain (rest looked up from reference TRBV2 and TRBJ1-2): EPEVTQTPSHQVTQMGQEVILRCVPISNHLYFYWYRQILGQKVEFLVSFYNNEISEKSEIFDDQFSVERPDGSNFTLKIRSTKLEDSAMYFCASREQGPGGGYTFGSGTRLTVV.

Here the CDR3 DNA reads TGTGCCAGCAGCTTAGACAGGGGGAATGGCTACACCTTC. Translation: CASSLDRGNGYTF. This chain uses TRBV11-2 with TRBJ1-2, with 7 positions matching TRBD1. This CDR3 is 13 amino acids long. J gave up 6 bases and V 0 bases, and 1 base lay outside the gene matches. Germline V gives CDR1 SGHAT, CDR2 FQNNGV.

The chain is built from TRBV15 and TRBJ1-5; TRBD1 is a possible D gene (5 bases). The CDR3 length is 16 residues. Trimming cost V 1 base and J 4 bases, with 14 bases left between them. CDR1 and CDR2 (germline): LNHNV, YYDKDF (reference sequence). The CDR3 spells CATSRARDGGNQPQHF. For the CDR3, the DNA is TGTGCCACCAGCAGAGCCCGGGACGGAGGTAATCAGCCCCAGCATTTT.

The CDR3 is CASSHPRTGTTGELFF. The CDR3 DNA is TGTGCCAGCAGCCATCCAAGGACAGGAACCACCGGGGAGCTGTTTTTT. V and J are TRBV7-9 and TRBJ2-2; 7 nucleotides align to TRBD1. Germline values: CDR1 SEHNR, CDR2 FQNEAQ (reference sequence). The junction had 10 bases not matched to a gene; V was cut back by 5 bases and J by 4 bases. CDR3 size: 16 residues.